This T cell receptor beta chain was obtained from a study of cytomegalovirus exposure and HLA in healthy donors. This clone was seen more than once but under ten times. The antigen remains unidentified. V dropped 2 bases and J dropped 8; count of bases not matched to a gene: 14. The CDR3 totals 17 residues. Germline CDR1 reads SGHRS; CDR2 reads YFSETQ. It was with 60 Vbeta and 13 Jbeta primers that the PCR ran. Profiling relied on immunoSEQ multiplex PCR, and the TCRdb table lists in-frame clones only, not all of them. Among more than 85,000 clones listed, roughly 79% were seen once. Study-wide points: TRBV6-2, TRBV6-3 and other indistinguishable V segments were excluded. Sequencing depth across donors, presence/absence analyses assumed, was roughly uniform. Confirmation in vitro established that three CMV-associated chains were specific for CMV antigens.

Sequences were obtained from PBMCs. The TCR sequence derives from a male donor in good health and CMV-seronegative. The rearrangement uses TRBV5-1 and TRBJ2-1; 9 bases are a match to TRBD1. The CDR3 nucleotides are TGCGCCAGCAGCTTCGGGGGTGGACAGGGGATGTCCGATGAGCAGTTCTTC. Translated, it gives CASSFGGGQGMSDEQFF.